This T cell receptor beta chain was found in a study of regulatory T cells in long-lasting Graves disease. Study-wide results and caveats: The study found persistent patients shared more public clonotypes (about 3,000) than new patients (over 900).

At least ten counts were recorded for this clonotype. Its specificity is not known. To make TCR beta libraries, researchers used iRepertoire HTBI primers and Arm-PCR of CDR3 regions. Original analysis: Throughout the samples, researchers identified around 65 TRBV and 12 to 15 TRBJ segments. TCRdb passed the multiplex PCR reads through MiXCR, listing each CDR3 protein once. The V and J calls here are based on TCRdb, not the publication. The repertoire holds hundreds of thousands of distinct CDR3 sequences, with approximately 16% as singletons. Specified time point: newly diagnosed GD, antithyroid drugs for less than 3 months. PBMC-extracted RNA yielded the TCR library. American Thyroid Association guidelines defined Graves' disease diagnosis. Trimming took off 6 bases at V and 2 bases at J, with 11 bases between the two ends. The length of the CDR3 is 13 residues. Germline CDR1 and CDR2: MGHRA and YSYEKL.

In addition, the sample was reused for a study of T cells in Graves' hyperthyroidism and ophthalmopathy. That work adds: Primed by the HTBI set, a first-round RT-PCR was run on the TCR CDR3.

This TCR derives from a woman aged 40-65 years with Graves disease. This sample comprised peripheral blood mononuclear cells (PBMCs), obtained at new diagnosis, from a patient treated with antithyroid drugs. This chain connects TRBV4-1 to TRBJ2-7, with unresolved D. For the CDR3, the DNA is TGCGCCAGCAGTCTGGCTAACACCTACGAGCAGTACTTC. Translated: CASSLANTYEQYF.